This TCR beta chain derives from a study of tumor T cells in aggressive B-cell lymphoma. This table comes from immunoSEQ multiplex PCR, and its TCRdb copy is limited to in-frame clones, with some not included. This sample has 2,000 to 2,500 clones, with 82% found just once. V lost 5 bases and J lost 0, with 9 bases in between. CDR3 length equals 14 residues. CDR1 and CDR2 (germline): MRHNA, SNTAGT. V and J are TRBV6-4 and TRBJ2-3, with a possible D match to TRBD1 (5 bases). Sequenced sample: tumor tissue. The source of this sequence is an adult with diffuse large B cell lymphoma. CDR3 coding DNA: TGTGCCAGCAGTCCTAGGGGTAGCACAGATACGCAGTATTTT. Amino acids: CASSPRGSTDTQYF.